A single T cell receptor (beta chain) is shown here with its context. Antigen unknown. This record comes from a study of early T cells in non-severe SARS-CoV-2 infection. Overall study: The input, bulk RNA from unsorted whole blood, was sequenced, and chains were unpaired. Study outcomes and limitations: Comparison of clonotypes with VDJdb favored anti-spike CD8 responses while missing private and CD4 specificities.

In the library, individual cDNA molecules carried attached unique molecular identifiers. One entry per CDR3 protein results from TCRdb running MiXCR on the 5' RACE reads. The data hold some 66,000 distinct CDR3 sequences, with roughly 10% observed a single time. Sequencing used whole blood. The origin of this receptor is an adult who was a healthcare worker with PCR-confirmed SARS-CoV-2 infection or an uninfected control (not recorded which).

CDR3 loop: CASSLSFSSYEQYF. CDR3 DNA: TGTGCCAGCAGCCTTTCCTTTAGCTCCTACGAGCAGTACTTC. The chain employs TRBV9 and TRBJ2-7; D call uncertain. The germline gives CDR1 SGDLS, CDR2 YYNGEE. The CDR3 loop spans 14 amino acids. The V end lost 4 bases, the J end lost 0 bases, and 11 bases lay between the germline ends.